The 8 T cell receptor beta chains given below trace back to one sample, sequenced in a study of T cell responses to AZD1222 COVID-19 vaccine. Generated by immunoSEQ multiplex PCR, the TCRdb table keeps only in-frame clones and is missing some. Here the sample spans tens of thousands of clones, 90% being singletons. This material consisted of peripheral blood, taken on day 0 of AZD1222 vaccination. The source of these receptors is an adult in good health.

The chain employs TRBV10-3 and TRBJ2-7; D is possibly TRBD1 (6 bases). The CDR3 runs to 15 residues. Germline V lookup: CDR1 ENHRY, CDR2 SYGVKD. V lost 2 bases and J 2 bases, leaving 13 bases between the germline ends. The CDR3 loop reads CAISEVSGVPYEQYF. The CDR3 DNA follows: TGTGCCATCAGTGAGGTTTCAGGGGTCCCCTACGAGCAGTACTTC.

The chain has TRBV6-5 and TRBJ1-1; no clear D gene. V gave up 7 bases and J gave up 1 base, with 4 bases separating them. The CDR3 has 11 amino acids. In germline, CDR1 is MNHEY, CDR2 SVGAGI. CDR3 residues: CASTQNTEAFF. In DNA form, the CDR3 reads TGTGCCAGCACACAGAACACTGAAGCTTTCTTT.

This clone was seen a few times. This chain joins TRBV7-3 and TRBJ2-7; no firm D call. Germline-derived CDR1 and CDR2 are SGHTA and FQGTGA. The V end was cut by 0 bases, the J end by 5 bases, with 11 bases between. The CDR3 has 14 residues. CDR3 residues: CASSLTPSFDEQYF. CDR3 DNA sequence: TGTGCCAGCAGCTTAACTCCAAGTTTTGACGAGCAGTACTTC.

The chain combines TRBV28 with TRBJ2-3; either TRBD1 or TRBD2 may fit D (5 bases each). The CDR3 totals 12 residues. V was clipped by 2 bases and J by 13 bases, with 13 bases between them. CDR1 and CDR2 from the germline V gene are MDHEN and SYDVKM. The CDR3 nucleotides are TGTGCCAGCAGTTTAGAGGGGATAGGGGAGTATTTT. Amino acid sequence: CASSLEGIGEYF.

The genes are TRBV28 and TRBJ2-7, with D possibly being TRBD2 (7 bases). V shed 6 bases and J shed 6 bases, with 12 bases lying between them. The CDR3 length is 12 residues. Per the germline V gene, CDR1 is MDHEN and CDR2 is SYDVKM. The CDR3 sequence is CASSGRGGEQYF. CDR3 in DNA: TGTGCCAGCAGCGGAAGGGGGGGCGAGCAGTACTTC.

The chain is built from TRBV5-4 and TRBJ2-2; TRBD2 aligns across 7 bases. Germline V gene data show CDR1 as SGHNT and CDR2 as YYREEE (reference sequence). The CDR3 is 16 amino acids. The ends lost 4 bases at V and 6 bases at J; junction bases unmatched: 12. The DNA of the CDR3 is TGTGCCAGCAGCGCGTCTAGCGGCCGGGTGTCCGGGGAGCTGTTTTTT. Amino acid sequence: CASSASSGRVSGELFF.

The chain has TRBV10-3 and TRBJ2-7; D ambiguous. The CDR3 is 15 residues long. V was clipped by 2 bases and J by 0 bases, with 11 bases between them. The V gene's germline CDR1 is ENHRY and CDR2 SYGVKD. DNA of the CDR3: TGTGCCATCAGTGAGAATCCAGGAACCTCCTACGAGCAGTACTTC. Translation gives CAISENPGTSYEQYF.

The CDR3 bases are TGTGCCAGCAGCTTGGACCGGACCGTCAGTGGTGAAGCTTTCTTT. As protein: CASSLDRTVSGEAFF. V usage is TRBV11-2 and J usage is TRBJ1-1; no definite D call. Germline V CDR1 and CDR2: SGHAT, FQNNGV. This CDR3 region has 15 residues. V was shortened by 3 bases and J by 7 bases, with 18 bases between the two germline ends. Full variable domain (rest looked up from reference TRBV11-2 and TRBJ1-1): EAGVAQSPRYKIIEKRQSVAFWCNPISGHATLYWYQQILGQGPKLLIQFQNNGVVDDSQLPKDRFSAERLKGVDSTLKIQPAKLEDSAVYLCASSLDRTVSGEAFFGQGTRLTVV.